Listed below are T cell receptor beta chains from one sample, sequenced in a study of cytotoxic CD8 clonotypes in ibrutinib-treated CLL. The protocol was immunoSEQ multiplex PCR, while the TCRdb copy is restricted to in-frame clones and leaves out a portion. The sample comprises roughly 100,000 clones, almost 80% of which are singletons, and around 30% rests with the top ten. The starting material was PBMCs, obtained after 12 months of ibrutinib treatment. The receptors were sampled from a human donor with chronic lymphocytic leukemia. Each CDR3 is given with its conserved first and last residue. Fields, in order: V gene, J gene, clone size, D gene, CDR3 protein, CDR3 DNA. A D gene is named only where the DNA matches it firmly. The listing skips clone size in some rows; elsewhere it reads once, few, many or a size class.

v_gene: TRBV5-1
j_gene: TRBJ1-4
abundance: NA
d_gene: TRBD1
CDR3aa: CASSLGQGARKSEKLFF
CDR3nt: TGCGCCAGCAGCTTGGGTCAGGGGGCGCGAAAGTCTGAAAAACTGTTTTTT

v_gene: TRBV5-1
j_gene: TRBJ1-3
abundance: NA
d_gene: NA
CDR3aa: CASSLDTGNTIYF
CDR3nt: TGCGCCAGCAGCTTGGACACTGGAAACACCATATATTTT

v_gene: TRBV6-5
j_gene: TRBJ1-1
abundance: NA
d_gene: NA
CDR3aa: CASRGGGITEAFF
CDR3nt: TGTGCCAGCAGAGGGGGGGGGATCACTGAAGCTTTCTTT

v_gene: TRBV13
j_gene: TRBJ2-2
abundance: NA
d_gene: NA
CDR3aa: CASSLWTSTGELFF
CDR3nt: TGTGCCAGCAGCTTATGGACCTCCACCGGGGAGCTGTTTTTT

v_gene: TRBV9
j_gene: TRBJ1-2
abundance: NA
d_gene: NA
CDR3aa: CASSVEGGYGYTF
CDR3nt: TGTGCCAGCAGCGTAGAGGGGGGCTATGGCTACACCTTC

v_gene: TRBV9
j_gene: TRBJ1-3
abundance: few
d_gene: TRBD1
CDR3aa: CASSARQGGSGNTIYF
CDR3nt: TGTGCCAGCAGCGCTAGACAGGGGGGCTCTGGAAACACCATATATTTT

v_gene: TRBV5-4
j_gene: TRBJ1-2
abundance: NA
d_gene: NA
CDR3aa: CASSSLRAQYFGYTF
CDR3nt: NA

v_gene: TRBV2
j_gene: TRBJ1-1
abundance: NA
d_gene: TRBD1
CDR3aa: CASNLQTGGIAEAFF
CDR3nt: TGTGCCAGCAATCTACAGACAGGGGGTATTGCTGAAGCTTTCTTT

v_gene: TRBV10-1
j_gene: TRBJ2-3
abundance: NA
d_gene: NA
CDR3aa: CASSGATGTDTQYF
CDR3nt: TGCGCCAGCAGTGGAGCGACAGGCACAGATACGCAGTATTTT

v_gene: TRBV19
j_gene: TRBJ2-6
abundance: NA
d_gene: TRBD1
CDR3aa: CASSAGTGVPEYSGANVLTF
CDR3nt: TGTGCCAGTAGCGCCGGGACAGGGGTCCCGGAATACTCTGGGGCCAACGTCCTGACTTTC

v_gene: TRBV23-1
j_gene: TRBJ2-7
abundance: NA
d_gene: TRBD1
CDR3aa: CASSQETGGYEQYF
CDR3nt: TGCGCCAGCAGTCAAGAGACAGGGGGCTACGAGCAGTACTTC

v_gene: TRBV7-2
j_gene: TRBJ1-1
abundance: once
d_gene: NA
CDR3aa: CASSFRGPNTEAFF
CDR3nt: TGTGCCAGCAGCTTCAGGGGACCGAACACTGAAGCTTTCTTT

v_gene: TRBV7-3
j_gene: TRBJ2-7
abundance: few
d_gene: NA
CDR3aa: CASSLTSDTPYEQYF
CDR3nt: TGTGCCAGCAGCTTAACGTCAGACACACCCTACGAGCAGTACTTC

v_gene: TRBV18
j_gene: TRBJ1-1
abundance: NA
d_gene: TRBD1
CDR3aa: CASSPRDREWGGTEAFF
CDR3nt: TGTGCCAGCTCACCACGCGACAGGGAGTGGGGCGGGACTGAAGCTTTCTTT

v_gene: TRBV25-1
j_gene: TRBJ2-5
abundance: NA
d_gene: NA
CDR3aa: CASSGPSETQYF
CDR3nt: TGTGCCAGCAGTGGGCCCTCGGAGACCCAGTACTTC

v_gene: TRBV9
j_gene: TRBJ1-2
abundance: NA
d_gene: NA
CDR3aa: CASSVDRDNLRGYTF
CDR3nt: TGTGCCAGCAGCGTAGACCGTGACAATTTGCGAGGCTACACCTTC

v_gene: TRBV29-1
j_gene: TRBJ2-7
abundance: NA
d_gene: NA
CDR3aa: CSVRAALRYEQYF
CDR3nt: TGCAGCGTGAGGGCCGCTTTAAGATACGAGCAGTACTTC

v_gene: TRBV6-5
j_gene: TRBJ2-3
abundance: once
d_gene: TRBD2
CDR3aa: CASTGDYTDTQYF
CDR3nt: TGTGCCAGCACTGGGGACTACACAGATACGCAGTATTTT

v_gene: TRBV11-2
j_gene: TRBJ2-5
abundance: NA
d_gene: NA
CDR3aa: CASSKGLGETQYF
CDR3nt: TGTGCCAGCAGCAAGGGACTCGGGGAGACCCAGTACTTC

v_gene: TRBV30
j_gene: TRBJ2-1
abundance: NA
d_gene: NA
CDR3aa: CAWSPEGGAGEQFF
CDR3nt: TGTGCCTGGAGTCCGGAAGGTGGTGCGGGTGAGCAGTTCTTC

v_gene: TRBV5-1
j_gene: TRBJ1-1
abundance: NA
d_gene: NA
CDR3aa: CASSLESANTEAFF
CDR3nt: TGCGCCAGCAGCTTGGAGTCAGCGAACACTGAAGCTTTCTTT

v_gene: TRBV7-9
j_gene: TRBJ1-2
abundance: few
d_gene: NA
CDR3aa: CASSLDFGGYTF
CDR3nt: TGTGCCAGCAGCTTAGATTTTGGTGGCTACACCTTC

v_gene: TRBV10-2
j_gene: TRBJ1-1
abundance: NA
d_gene: TRBD1
CDR3aa: CASSQQGGKAFF
CDR3nt: TGCGCCAGCAGCCAACAGGGGGGCAAAGCTTTCTTT

v_gene: TRBV9
j_gene: TRBJ2-2
abundance: NA
d_gene: NA
CDR3aa: CASSGFGGVAGELFF
CDR3nt: TGTGCCAGCAGCGGGTTCGGTGGTGTAGCCGGGGAGCTGTTTTTT

v_gene: TRBV7-2
j_gene: TRBJ1-2
abundance: NA
d_gene: NA
CDR3aa: CASSVAPAQSYGYTF
CDR3nt: TGTGCCAGCAGCGTAGCTCCCGCCCAGAGCTATGGCTACACCTTC

v_gene: TRBV7-9
j_gene: TRBJ2-3
abundance: NA
d_gene: TRBD2
CDR3aa: CASSLGGGITDTQYF
CDR3nt: TGTGCCAGCAGCTTAGGCGGGGGAATCACAGATACGCAGTATTTT

v_gene: TRBV19
j_gene: TRBJ1-2
abundance: NA
d_gene: TRBD1
CDR3aa: CASSTGTGNNGYTF
CDR3nt: TGTGCCAGTAGTACTGGGACAGGGAATAATGGCTACACCTTC

v_gene: TRBV18
j_gene: TRBJ2-7
abundance: many
d_gene: NA
CDR3aa: CASAPSDNYEQYF
CDR3nt: TGTGCCAGCGCGCCGTCGGACAACTACGAGCAGTACTTC

v_gene: TRBV10-1
j_gene: TRBJ1-2
abundance: few
d_gene: NA
CDR3aa: CASSDTDNGYTF
CDR3nt: TGCGCCAGCAGTGATACTGACAATGGCTACACCTTC

v_gene: TRBV10-3
j_gene: TRBJ1-1
abundance: NA
d_gene: NA
CDR3aa: CAIHRSLNTEAFF
CDR3nt: TGTGCCATTCATAGAAGCTTGAACACTGAAGCTTTCTTT

v_gene: TRBV30
j_gene: TRBJ2-7
abundance: NA
d_gene: NA
CDR3aa: CAWSGQGVNEQYF
CDR3nt: TGTGCCTGGAGCGGCCAAGGGGTGAACGAGCAGTACTTC

v_gene: TRBV6-4
j_gene: TRBJ2-6
abundance: NA
d_gene: TRBD1
CDR3aa: CASSGPRGTGGSGANVLTF
CDR3nt: TGTGCCAGCAGTGGCCCAAGGGGGACAGGGGGCTCGGGGGCCAACGTCCTGACTTTC

v_gene: TRBV5-6
j_gene: TRBJ1-2
abundance: NA
d_gene: TRBD1
CDR3aa: CASSKAGTGNYGYTF
CDR3nt: TGTGCCAGCAGCAAAGCCGGGACAGGGAACTATGGCTACACCTTC

v_gene: TRBV9
j_gene: TRBJ1-2
abundance: NA
d_gene: TRBD1
CDR3aa: CASSVTGEFGYTF
CDR3nt: TGTGCCAGCAGCGTTACAGGGGAGTTCGGCTACACCTTC

v_gene: TRBV9
j_gene: TRBJ1-3
abundance: NA
d_gene: NA
CDR3aa: CASSDQTGPGNTIYF
CDR3nt: TGTGCCAGCAGCGACCAAACAGGGCCTGGAAACACCATATATTTT

v_gene: TRBV10-2
j_gene: TRBJ1-6
abundance: few
d_gene: TRBD1
CDR3aa: CATSGGRYNSPLHF
CDR3nt: TGCGCCACCTCAGGGGGCCGTTATAATTCACCCCTCCACTTT

v_gene: TRBV5-6
j_gene: TRBJ2-7
abundance: NA
d_gene: NA
CDR3aa: CASSLGDTYEQYF
CDR3nt: TGTGCCAGCAGCTTAGGAGACACCTACGAGCAGTACTTC

v_gene: TRBV7-3
j_gene: TRBJ2-3
abundance: NA
d_gene: NA
CDR3aa: CASSPLGGRGDTQYF
CDR3nt: TGTGCCAGCAGCCCGTTAGGGGGGCGAGGAGATACGCAGTATTTT

v_gene: TRBV6-6
j_gene: TRBJ2-7
abundance: NA
d_gene: NA
CDR3aa: CASSFDSYEQYF
CDR3nt: TGTGCCAGCAGTTTCGACAGCTACGAGCAGTACTTC

v_gene: TRBV9
j_gene: TRBJ1-1
abundance: NA
d_gene: NA
CDR3aa: CASGLTVNTEAFF
CDR3nt: TGTGCCAGCGGATTGACAGTAAACACTGAAGCTTTCTTT

v_gene: TRBV6-1
j_gene: TRBJ2-3
abundance: NA
d_gene: TRBD1
CDR3aa: CASSEKGQGFDTQYF
CDR3nt: TGTGCCAGCAGTGAAAAGGGACAGGGGTTCGATACGCAGTATTTT

v_gene: TRBV5-8
j_gene: TRBJ1-3
abundance: NA
d_gene: NA
CDR3aa: CASSFEPSGNTIYF
CDR3nt: TGTGCCAGCAGCTTCGAACCCTCTGGAAACACCATATATTTT

v_gene: TRBV7-2
j_gene: TRBJ2-2
abundance: NA
d_gene: NA
CDR3aa: CASGAGRRANTGELFF
CDR3nt: TGTGCCAGCGGGGCAGGGAGACGAGCGAACACCGGGGAGCTGTTTTTT

v_gene: TRBV6-1
j_gene: TRBJ2-1
abundance: few
d_gene: NA
CDR3aa: CASSEARGYEQFF
CDR3nt: TGTGCCAGCAGTGAAGCTAGGGGCTATGAGCAGTTCTTC

v_gene: TRBV19
j_gene: TRBJ2-1
abundance: NA
d_gene: NA
CDR3aa: CASIRDNEQFF
CDR3nt: TGTGCCAGTATTCGGGACAATGAGCAGTTCTTC